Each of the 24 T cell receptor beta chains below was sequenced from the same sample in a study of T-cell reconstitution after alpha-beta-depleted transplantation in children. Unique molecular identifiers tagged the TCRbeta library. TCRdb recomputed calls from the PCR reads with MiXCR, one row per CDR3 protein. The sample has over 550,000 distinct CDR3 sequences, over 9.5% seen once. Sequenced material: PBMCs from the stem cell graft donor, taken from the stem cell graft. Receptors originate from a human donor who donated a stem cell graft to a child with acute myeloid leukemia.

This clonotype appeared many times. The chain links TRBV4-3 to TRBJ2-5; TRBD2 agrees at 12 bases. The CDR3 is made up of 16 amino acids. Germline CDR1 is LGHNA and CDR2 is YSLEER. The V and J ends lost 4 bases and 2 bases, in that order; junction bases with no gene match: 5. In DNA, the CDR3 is TGCGCCAGCAGCCCAGGGACTAGCGGGTTTCAAGAGACCCAGTACTTC. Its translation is CASSPGTSGFQETQYF.

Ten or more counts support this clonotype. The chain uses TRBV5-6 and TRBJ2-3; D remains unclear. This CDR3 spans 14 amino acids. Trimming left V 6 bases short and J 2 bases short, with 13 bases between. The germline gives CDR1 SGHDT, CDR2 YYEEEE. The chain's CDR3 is CASISIPFTDTQYF. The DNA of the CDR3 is TGTGCCAGCATTTCGATTCCTTTCACAGATACGCAGTATTTT.

CDR3 residues: CASTQLRDDSNTGELFF. The CDR3 DNA reads as TGTGCCAGCACGCAGTTGCGGGACGACTCTAACACCGGGGAGCTGTTTTTT. V and J are TRBV27 and TRBJ2-2; perhaps TRBD2 as D (6 bases). The CDR3 covers 17 residues. The germline V and J ends were trimmed by 7 bases and 2 bases, with 20 bases remaining between them. Germline CDR1 and CDR2: MNHEY and SMNVEV (reference sequence).

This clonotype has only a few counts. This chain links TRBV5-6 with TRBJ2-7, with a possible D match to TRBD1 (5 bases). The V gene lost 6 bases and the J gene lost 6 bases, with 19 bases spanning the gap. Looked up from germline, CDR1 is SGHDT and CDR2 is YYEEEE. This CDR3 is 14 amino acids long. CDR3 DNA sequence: TGTGCCAGCAATAGGGCAGGGCCCACCTTCGAGCAGTACTTC. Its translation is CASNRAGPTFEQYF.

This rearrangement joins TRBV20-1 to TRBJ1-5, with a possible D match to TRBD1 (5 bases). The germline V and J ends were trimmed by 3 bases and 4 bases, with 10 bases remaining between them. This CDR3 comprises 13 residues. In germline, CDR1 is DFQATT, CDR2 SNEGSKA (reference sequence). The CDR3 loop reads CSASIQGNQPQHF. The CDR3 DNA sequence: TGCAGTGCTAGTATCCAGGGAAATCAGCCCCAGCATTTT.

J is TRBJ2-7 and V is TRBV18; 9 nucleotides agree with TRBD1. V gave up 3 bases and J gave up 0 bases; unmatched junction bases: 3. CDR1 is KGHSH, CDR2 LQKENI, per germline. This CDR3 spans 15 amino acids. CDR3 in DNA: TGTGCCAGCTCACCCGGGACAGGGTTCTCCTACGAGCAGTACTTC. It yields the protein CASSPGTGFSYEQYF.

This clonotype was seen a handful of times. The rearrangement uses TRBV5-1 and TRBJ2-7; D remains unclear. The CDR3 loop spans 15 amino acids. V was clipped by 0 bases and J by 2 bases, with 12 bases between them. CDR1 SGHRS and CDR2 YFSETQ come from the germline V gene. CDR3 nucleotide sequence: TGCGCCAGCAGCTTGGGGCTATCAAACCCCTACGAGCAGTACTTC. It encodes CASSLGLSNPYEQYF.

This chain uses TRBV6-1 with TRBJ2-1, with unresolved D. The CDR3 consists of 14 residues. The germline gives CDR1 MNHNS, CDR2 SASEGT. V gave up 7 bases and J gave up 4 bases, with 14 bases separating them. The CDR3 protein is CASTAAPTYNEQFF. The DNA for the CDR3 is TGTGCCAGCACCGCCGCCCCCACTTACAATGAGCAGTTCTTC.

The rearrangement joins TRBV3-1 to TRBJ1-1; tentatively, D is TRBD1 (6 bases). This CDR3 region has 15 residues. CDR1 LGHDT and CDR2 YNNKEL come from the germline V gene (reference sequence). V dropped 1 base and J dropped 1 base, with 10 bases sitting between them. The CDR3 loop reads CASSQVTGWNTEAFF. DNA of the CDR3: TGTGCCAGCAGCCAAGTGACAGGATGGAACACTGAAGCTTTCTTT.

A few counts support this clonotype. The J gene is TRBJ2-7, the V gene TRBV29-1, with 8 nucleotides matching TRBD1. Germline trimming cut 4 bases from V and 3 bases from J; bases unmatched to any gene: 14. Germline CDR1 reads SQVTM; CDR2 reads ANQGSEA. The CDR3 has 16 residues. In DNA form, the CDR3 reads TGCAGCGTTGGTTCCCCGACAGGGGTTGGAGTCTACGAGCAGTACTTC. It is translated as CSVGSPTGVGVYEQYF.

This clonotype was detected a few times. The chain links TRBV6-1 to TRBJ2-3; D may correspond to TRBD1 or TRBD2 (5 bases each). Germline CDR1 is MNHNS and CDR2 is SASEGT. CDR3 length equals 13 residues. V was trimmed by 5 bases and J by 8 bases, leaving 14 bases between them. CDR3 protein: CASSPSGAATQYF. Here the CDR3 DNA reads TGTGCCAGCAGTCCCTCCGGGGCGGCTACGCAGTATTTT.

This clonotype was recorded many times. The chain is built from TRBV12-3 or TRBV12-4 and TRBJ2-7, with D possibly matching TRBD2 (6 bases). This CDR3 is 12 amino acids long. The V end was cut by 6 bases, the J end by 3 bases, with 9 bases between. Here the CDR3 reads CASRLGLYEQYF. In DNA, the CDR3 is TGTGCCAGCAGGCTGGGACTCTACGAGCAGTACTTC.

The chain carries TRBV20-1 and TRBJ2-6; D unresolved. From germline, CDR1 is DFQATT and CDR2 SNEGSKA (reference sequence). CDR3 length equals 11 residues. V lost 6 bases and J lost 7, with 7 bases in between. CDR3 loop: CSALGANVLTF. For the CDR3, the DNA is TGCAGTGCCCTTGGAGCCAACGTCCTGACTTTC.

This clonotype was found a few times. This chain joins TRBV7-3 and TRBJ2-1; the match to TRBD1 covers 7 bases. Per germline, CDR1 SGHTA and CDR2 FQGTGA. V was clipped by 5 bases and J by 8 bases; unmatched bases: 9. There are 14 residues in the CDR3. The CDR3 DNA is TGTGCCAGCAGCCGAACAGTAGGGGGCGATGAGCAGTTCTTC. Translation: CASSRTVGGDEQFF.

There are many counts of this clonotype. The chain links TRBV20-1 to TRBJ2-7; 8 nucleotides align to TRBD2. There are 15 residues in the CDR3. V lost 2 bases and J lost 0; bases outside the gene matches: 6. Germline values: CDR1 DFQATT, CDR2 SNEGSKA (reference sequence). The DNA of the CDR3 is TGCAGTGCTAGATCGGTTAGCGGGACCTCCTACGAGCAGTACTTC. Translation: CSARSVSGTSYEQYF.

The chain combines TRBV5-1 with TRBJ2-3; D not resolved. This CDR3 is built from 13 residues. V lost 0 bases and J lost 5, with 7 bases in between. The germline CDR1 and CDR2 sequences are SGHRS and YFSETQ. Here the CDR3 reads CASSLEGLDTQYF. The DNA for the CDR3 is TGCGCCAGCAGCTTGGAAGGGTTAGATACGCAGTATTTT.

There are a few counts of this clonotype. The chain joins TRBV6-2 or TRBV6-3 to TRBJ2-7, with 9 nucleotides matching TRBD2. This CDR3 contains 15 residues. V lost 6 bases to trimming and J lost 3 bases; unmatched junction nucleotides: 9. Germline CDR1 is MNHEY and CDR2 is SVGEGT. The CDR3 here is CASRSGTSNFYEQYF. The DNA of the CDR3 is TGTGCCAGCAGATCCGGGACTAGCAATTTCTACGAGCAGTACTTC.

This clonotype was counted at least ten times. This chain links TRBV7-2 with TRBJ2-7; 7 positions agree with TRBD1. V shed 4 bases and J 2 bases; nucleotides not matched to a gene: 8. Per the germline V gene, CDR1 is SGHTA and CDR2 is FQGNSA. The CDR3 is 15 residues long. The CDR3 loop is CASSWRTGSPYEQYF. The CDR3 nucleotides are TGTGCCAGCAGCTGGCGGACAGGCTCACCCTACGAGCAGTACTTC.

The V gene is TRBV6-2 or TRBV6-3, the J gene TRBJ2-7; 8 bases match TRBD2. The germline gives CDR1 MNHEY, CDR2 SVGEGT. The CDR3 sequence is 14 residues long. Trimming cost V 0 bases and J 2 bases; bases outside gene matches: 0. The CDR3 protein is CASSYSGLAYEQYF. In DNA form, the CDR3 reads TGTGCCAGCAGTTACTCGGGACTAGCCTACGAGCAGTACTTC.

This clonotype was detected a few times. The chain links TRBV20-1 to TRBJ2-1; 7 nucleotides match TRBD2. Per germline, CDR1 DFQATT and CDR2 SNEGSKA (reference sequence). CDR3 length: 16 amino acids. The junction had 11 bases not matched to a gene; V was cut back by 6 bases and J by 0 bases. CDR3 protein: CSARDLAEPSYNEQFF. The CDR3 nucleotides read TGCAGTGCCCGGGATCTAGCGGAGCCCTCCTACAATGAGCAGTTCTTC.

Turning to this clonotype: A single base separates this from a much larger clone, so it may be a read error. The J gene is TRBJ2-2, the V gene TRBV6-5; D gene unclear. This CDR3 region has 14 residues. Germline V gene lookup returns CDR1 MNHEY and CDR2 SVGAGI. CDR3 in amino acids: CDSRLQMSSGELFF. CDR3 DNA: TGTGACAGCAGATTACAGATGAGCTCGGGGGAGCTGTTTTTT.

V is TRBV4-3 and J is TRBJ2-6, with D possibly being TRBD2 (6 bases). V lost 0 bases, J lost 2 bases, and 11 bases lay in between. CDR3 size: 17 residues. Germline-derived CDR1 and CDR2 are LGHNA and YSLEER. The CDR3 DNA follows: TGCGCCAGCAGCCAAGATCCCGGGGGAACTGGGGCCAACGTCCTGACTTTC. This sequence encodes CASSQDPGGTGANVLTF.

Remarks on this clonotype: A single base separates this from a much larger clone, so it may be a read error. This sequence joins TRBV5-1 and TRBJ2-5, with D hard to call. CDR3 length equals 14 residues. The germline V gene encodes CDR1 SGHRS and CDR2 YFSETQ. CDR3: CASSLVSQGETRYF. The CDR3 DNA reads TGCGCCAGCAGCTTGGTTTCCCAAGGAGAGACCCGGTACTTC. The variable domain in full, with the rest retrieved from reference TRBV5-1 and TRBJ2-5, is KAGVTQTPRYLIKTRGQQVTLSCSPISGHRSVSWYQQTPGQGLQFLFEYFSETQRNKGNFPGRFSGRQFSNSRSEMNVSTLELGDSALYLCASSLVSQGETRYFGPGTRLLVL.

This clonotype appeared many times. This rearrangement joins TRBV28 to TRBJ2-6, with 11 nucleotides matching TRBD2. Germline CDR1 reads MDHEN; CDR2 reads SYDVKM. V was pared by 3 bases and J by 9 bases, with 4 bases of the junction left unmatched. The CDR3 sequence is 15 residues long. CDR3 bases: TGTGCCAGCAGTTTGCCCGGGACTAGCGGCAACGTCCTGACTTTC. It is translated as CASSLPGTSGNVLTF. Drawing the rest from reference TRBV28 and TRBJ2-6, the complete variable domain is DVKVTQSSRYLVKRTGEKVFLECVQDMDHENMFWYRQDPGLGLRLIYFSYDVKMKEKGDIPEGYSVSREKKERFSLILESASTNQTSMYLCASSLPGTSGNVLTFGAGSRLTVL.